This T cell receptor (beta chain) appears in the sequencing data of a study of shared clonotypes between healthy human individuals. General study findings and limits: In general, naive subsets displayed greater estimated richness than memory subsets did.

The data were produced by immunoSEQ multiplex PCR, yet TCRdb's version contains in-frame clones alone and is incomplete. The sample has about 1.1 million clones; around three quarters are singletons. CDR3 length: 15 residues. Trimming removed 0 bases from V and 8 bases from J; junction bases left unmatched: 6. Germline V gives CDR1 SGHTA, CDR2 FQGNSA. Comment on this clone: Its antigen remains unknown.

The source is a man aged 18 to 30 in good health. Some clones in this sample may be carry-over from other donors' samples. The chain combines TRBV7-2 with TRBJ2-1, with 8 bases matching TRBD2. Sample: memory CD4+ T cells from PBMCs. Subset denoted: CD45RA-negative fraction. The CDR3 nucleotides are TGTGCCAGCAGCTTAGCGCATAGCGGGAACTATGAGCAGTTCTTC. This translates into CASSLAHSGNYEQFF.